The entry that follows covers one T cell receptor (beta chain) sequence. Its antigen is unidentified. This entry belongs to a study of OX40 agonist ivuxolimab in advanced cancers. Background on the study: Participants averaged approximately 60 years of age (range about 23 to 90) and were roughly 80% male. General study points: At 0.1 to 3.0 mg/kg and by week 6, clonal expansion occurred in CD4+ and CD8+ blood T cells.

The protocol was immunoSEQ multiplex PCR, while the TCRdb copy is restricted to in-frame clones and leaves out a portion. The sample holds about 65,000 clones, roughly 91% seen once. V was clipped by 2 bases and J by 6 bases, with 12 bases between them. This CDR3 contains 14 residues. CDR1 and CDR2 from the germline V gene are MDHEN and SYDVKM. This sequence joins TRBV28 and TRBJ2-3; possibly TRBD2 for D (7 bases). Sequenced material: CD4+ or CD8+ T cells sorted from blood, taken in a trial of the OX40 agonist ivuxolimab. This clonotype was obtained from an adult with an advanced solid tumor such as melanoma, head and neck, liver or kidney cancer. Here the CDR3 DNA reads TGTGCCAGCAGTTTAGGGGGGGCCAGGGATACGCAGTATTTT. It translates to CASSLGGARDTQYF.